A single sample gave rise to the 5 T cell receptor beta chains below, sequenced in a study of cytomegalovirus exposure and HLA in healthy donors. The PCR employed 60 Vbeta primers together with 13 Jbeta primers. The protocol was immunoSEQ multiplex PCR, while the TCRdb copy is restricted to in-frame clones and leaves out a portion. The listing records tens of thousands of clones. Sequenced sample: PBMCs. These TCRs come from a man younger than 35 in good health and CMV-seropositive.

The CDR3, as DNA: TGTGCCAGTAGTATCCCAAATAGCAATCAGCCCCAGCATTTT. Its translation is CASSIPNSNQPQHF. The chain has TRBV19 and TRBJ1-5; D gene ambiguous. The CDR3 runs to 14 residues. Trimming took 3 bases from V and 0 from J, leaving 6 bases between them. Germline assignment: CDR1 LNHDA and CDR2 SQIVND (reference sequence).

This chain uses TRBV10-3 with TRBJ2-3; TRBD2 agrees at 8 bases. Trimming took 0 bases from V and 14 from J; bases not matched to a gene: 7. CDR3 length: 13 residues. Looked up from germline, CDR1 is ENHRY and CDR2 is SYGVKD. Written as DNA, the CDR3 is TGTGCCATCAGTGAGTCGATGGCGGGGGGCGGGTATTTT. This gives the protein CAISESMAGGGYF.

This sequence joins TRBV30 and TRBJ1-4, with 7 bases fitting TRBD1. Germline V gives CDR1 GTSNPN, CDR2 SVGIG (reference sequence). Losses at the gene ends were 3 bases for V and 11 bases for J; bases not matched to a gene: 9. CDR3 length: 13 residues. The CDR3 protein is CAWSQGVRHKLFF. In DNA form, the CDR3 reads TGTGCCTGGAGCCAGGGGGTACGGCATAAACTGTTTTTT.

This CDR3 is CASSLSSGGVTGELFF. The CDR3 nucleotides are TGCGCCAGCAGCTTAAGTAGCGGGGGCGTCACCGGGGAGCTGTTTTTT. This sequence joins TRBV5-1 and TRBJ2-2, with 9 bases aligning to TRBD2. Germline V gene data show CDR1 as SGHRS and CDR2 as YFSETQ. This CDR3 is built from 16 residues. The J segment lost 4 bases and the V segment lost 2 bases, leaving 6 bases of the junction unmatched.

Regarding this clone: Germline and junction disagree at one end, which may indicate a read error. DNA of the CDR3: TGTGCTAGCAGCTTACAGGAGGCCTACGAGCAGTACTTC. Amino acid sequence: CASSLQEAYEQYF. The rearrangement joins TRBV7-7 to TRBJ2-7; D is possibly TRBD1 or TRBD2 (5 bases each). The CDR3 sequence is 13 residues long. Germline values: CDR1 SSHAT, CDR2 FNYEAQ (reference sequence).